The T cell receptor (beta chain) under discussion was sequenced for a study of cytomegalovirus exposure and HLA in healthy donors (TCRdb year 2017). For the study in its entirety: According to an earlier analysis of 587 of the donors, about 179 million T cells yielded 90 million to 140 million unique TCR beta sequences and about 280 Gb of sequence data. An early release that covered some 640 HLA-typed donors contained approximately 300 gigabases of sequencing data and 80 million or so unique TCR sequences. Of the roughly 390 genotyped donors, over 70% fell in the genetic ancestry cluster associated with self-reported Caucasian donors. The study aimed to test whether signatures of past pathogen exposure could be identified by cataloging public T cell receptors. The study used immunosequencing to profile the T cell repertoires of under 700 subjects and linked those repertoires to cytomegalovirus serostatus. A separate validation cohort of over 95 different subjects was used in addition to the 666-subject first cohort. The study combined high-throughput TCR immunosequencing, statistical association of individual TCRs with disease status, and machine learning to predict cytomegalovirus infection status. A later analysis re-analyzed previously published TCR beta repertoires from roughly 630 donors and added high-resolution HLA genotyping to study TCR occurrence patterns. Rather than drawing on any new phenotypic data, the later analysis identified candidate immune exposures from TCR beta sequences and the way those sequences occurred across donors. An earlier analysis of 450 to 750 of the donors used high-throughput TCR beta sequencing to judge whether each TCR beta V gene segment behaved as functional or pseudogenic. Donor age, sex, ethnicity and CMV serostatus were collected together with the repertoire data. In a later genetic analysis, genome-wide SNP genotypes for about 65% of the 666 donors were used, and that subset was treated as a discovery cohort. Every discovery cohort repertoire had been produced on one sequencing platform. HLA typing covered class I and class II loci at four-digit resolution. The number of donors typed differed by locus, with about 620-630 for A, B, C, DRB1 and DQB1, roughly 520 for DQA1, over 600 for DPA1, and over 400 for DPB1. A handful of DR-DQ haplotypes were handled as single units for association and clustering because linkage in the cohort was strong. On average, over 200,000 unique TCR beta nucleotide sequences were sequenced per donor among some 420 genotyped donors of the cohort, with about 19% of those sequences being non-productive.

Paper-wide results and their limitations: Three of the identified cytomegalovirus-associated TCR beta chains were confirmed in vitro to be specific for cytomegalovirus antigens. Some IMGT-functional V segments, including TRBV6-2 and TRBV6-3, could not be distinguished by the 87-base-pair reads and were therefore excluded. Several of the top co-occurrence clusters appeared to be linked to parvovirus B19, influenza, CMV and Epstein-Barr virus, according to a later analysis. The authors suggested that the approach could potentially be generalized to other disease states and immunological phenotypes. Correlated functional status among segregating V segments might reflect linkage disequilibrium, but an unknown experimental factor could not be ruled out. Because HLA typing was missing for some donors at each locus, association tests included only the typed subset. This cohort had only TCR beta chains sequenced, and the lack of alpha or paired-chain data limited which features could be detected. A later analysis found that HLA-associated TCR beta chains were more clonally expanded and had lower generation probabilities than equally common non-associated chains. A later analysis found that TCR association rates varied across HLA loci, with DRB1 alleles showing the most associated TCRs and HLA-C alleles the fewest. In a later analysis, about 16,000 TCR beta sequences were associated with specific HLA alleles at a false discovery rate of 0.05. In a later genetic analysis, fewer N-insertions in productive TCRs were reported among donors in an Asian-associated ancestry cluster than the 666-donor mean. Because counts were too low, about 18 rarely observed V segments, including chromosome 9 orphons, were excluded from the earlier analysis of several hundred of the donors. Broadly in line with IMGT annotations, most TCR beta V segments showed up in productive rearrangements about 87% or about 30% of the time in an earlier analysis of under 700 of the donors. The study listed 164 TCR beta chains as associated with cytomegalovirus. For the cohort, immune exposure information was limited to CMV serostatus. A further reported finding was that TCR beta sequences accurately predicted the HLA-A and HLA-B alleles for most subjects in the first cohort. An association between a missense DCLRE1C variant and V-gene and J-gene trimming of TCR beta chains was found in a later genetic analysis and replicated in an independent cohort. The classifier was reported to diagnose cytomegalovirus status with high specificity and sensitivity in both the original and validation cohorts. In a later analysis, most CMV-associated TCR beta chains were found to appear HLA-restricted, with HLA associations seemingly driven largely by CMV exposure. Most TCR sequences were observed very rarely across donors, whereas some public TCRs were present in many individuals. A cluster of highly shared sequence variants was judged likely to be a technical artifact of the sequencing pipeline. When HLA alleles, especially DR and DQ, strongly co-occurred, TCR associations were difficult to assign to individual alleles. Roughly uniform sequencing depth across donors was assumed in presence/absence analyses, although this assumption may not hold.

Notes on this clone: What antigen it recognizes has not been identified. One base away there is no much larger clone; base qualities are not given.

The library was built by means of the immunoSEQ multiplex PCR assay. For the multiplex PCR, a mixture combining 60 forward primers for TCR Vbeta segments and 13 reverse primers for TCR Jbeta segments was used. Amplification of the CDR3 region of rearranged TCR beta genes was performed with a multiplex PCR assay on genomic DNA. The Illumina HiSeq System was used to sequence the amplified TCR beta libraries as 87-base-pair reads. From the authors' description of their analysis: A later analysis tallied tens of millions of unique TCR beta chains across the 640 or so repertoires, and 10 million to 11 million of those chains were shared by two or more donors. Raw reads were error-corrected and collapsed into unique sequences with a nearest-neighbor algorithm that merged closely related sequences to remove PCR and sequencing errors. CDR3 sequences were aligned to IMGT reference sequences to assign V, D and J gene segments. For a sequence to be retained, a match of at least six nucleotides was required to both a V gene segment and a J gene segment. Rearrangements were called productive when the CDR3 lacked stop codons and stayed in frame with V and J; all others were non-productive. Following IMGT convention, CDR3 was defined as the stretch from the second conserved V-encoded cysteine to the conserved J-encoded phenylalanine. Sequences without an unambiguous match to a single V gene segment were excluded from the earlier analysis of approximately 560 of the donors. An earlier analysis of just under 600 of the donors called V segments functional above 56.7% productive rearrangements and segregating when the between-donor standard deviation exceeded 5%. A statistical classification framework was built to diagnose cytomegalovirus status from the catalog of TCR beta chain sequences. In a later analysis, V and J genes were assigned by comparing TCR nucleotide sequences against IMGT/GENE-DB human TR gene sequences. Using the TCRdist pipeline, a later analysis assigned CDR3 sequences along with most-parsimonious VDJ recombination scenarios. In a later analysis, every TCR beta chain was defined by the combination of its CDR3 amino acid sequence and its V-gene family, and reads without a unique V-gene family were dropped. A later analysis removed 500 to 600 highly shared, low-generation-probability nucleotide sequences to deal with suspected cross-contamination and a sequencing artifact. In a later analysis, a clonal expansion index was calculated for each public chain from normalized within-repertoire ranks of inferred template counts. A later analysis computed generation probabilities with a VDJ recombination model fitted to out-of-frame rearrangements, and checked the results against IGoR. A later analysis scored TCR-TCR, TCR-HLA and TCR-CMV co-occurrence with hypergeometric tests, applying a repertoire-size bias correction to TCR pairs. A later analysis estimated false discovery rates by permuting HLA or CMV assignments 20 times. In a later analysis, co-occurring TCRs were grouped using DBSCAN, with TCRdist sequence similarity added in when clustering inside HLA-allele-positive subsets. Repertoires with fewer than 30,000 or more than 120,000 public chains, plus five repertoires with anomalous nucleotide sharing, were excluded from co-occurrence clustering. TCRdb mirrors the immuneACCESS table, restricted to in-frame sequences. Some clones are absent from its copies; in checked studies, under half trace to an unresolved V gene, and the reason for the others is unknown. V and J calls and clone size are as listed in that table; D and trimming were resolved from the DNA. This sample gives roughly 180,000 clones in total; roughly 85% of them show up just once. Over 12% of the sample goes to the ten largest clones.

In total, 600 or so healthy bone marrow donors made up the cohort. Cohort members were all nominally healthy when sampled, although unrecorded immune exposures were likely present. The donor was CMV seropositive and was included in the group of approximately 310 seropositive cohort members. A peripheral blood sample was collected from each donor, and TCR beta sequencing was performed on peripheral blood mononuclear cells. The Qiagen DNeasy Blood Extraction Kit was used to extract genomic DNA from the blood cell samples. The CDR1 and CDR2 encoded by the germline V gene are MDHEN and SYDVKM. V is pared back by 1 base and J by 3 bases, with 7 bases lying between the germline termini. The CDR3, from cysteine to phenylalanine, totals 14 residues. Left in the record is the CDR3 DNA by itself, 42 bases read in frame from the first base.

In this chain, TRBV28 is recombined with TRBJ1-3; possibly the D gene is TRBD1, per 6 matching bases. Sequencing was done on a sample of PBMCs. This sequence originates from a man aged 50 to 60 in good health and CMV-seropositive. CDR3 reads: CASSLSGDGNTIYF. The DNA is TGTGCCAGCAGTTTATCAGGGGATGGAAACACCATATATTTT.